Following are 12 T cell receptor beta chains from one sample sequenced in a study of CD8 T cells in ankylosing spondylitis. TCRdb analysed the 5' RACE reads with MiXCR anew, one entry per CDR3 protein. In the table there are 250,000 or so distinct CDR3 sequences, roughly 10% of which are singletons. The sequencing input was blood, either unsorted or a sorted T cell fraction (not recorded which). These receptors originate from a male donor with ankylosing spondylitis or in good health (not recorded which).

In regard to this clonotype: This could be a read error, since a much larger clone is one nucleotide away. V and J are TRBV7-8 and TRBJ2-1; tentatively, D is TRBD1 or TRBD2 (5 bases each). This CDR3 spans 12 amino acids. V gave up 5 bases and J gave up 7 bases, with 9 bases separating them. Germline CDR1 reads SGHVS; CDR2 reads FQNEAQ. Here the CDR3 DNA reads TGTGCCAGCAGCGAGAGGGGTAATGAGCAGTTCTTC. It translates to CASSERGNEQFF. Drawing the rest from reference TRBV7-8 and TRBJ2-1, the complete variable domain is GAGVSQSPRYKVAKRGQDVALRCDPISGHVSLFWYQQALGQGPEFLTYFQNEAQLDKSGLPSDRFFAERPEGSVSTLKIQRTQQEDSAVYLCASSERGNEQFFGPGTRLTVL.

The rearrangement uses TRBV20-1 and TRBJ1-1; a weak D match, TRBD1 (5 bases). Germline CDR1 is DFQATT and CDR2 is SNEGSKA (reference sequence). This CDR3 is 14 amino acids long. Trimming cost V 0 bases and J 4 bases, with 12 bases left between them. The chain's CDR3 is CSARDGHDGTEAFF. CDR3 sequence (DNA): TGCAGTGCTAGAGATGGACATGACGGCACTGAAGCTTTCTTT.

This clonotype was detected ten times or more. This chain connects TRBV5-1 to TRBJ2-3; D is perhaps TRBD2 (5 bases). The CDR3 covers 15 residues. V was pared by 2 bases and J by 0 bases, with 10 bases between. Germline CDR1 is SGHRS and CDR2 is YFSETQ. The CDR3 nucleotides are TGCGCCAGCAGCTTCACTAGTGCTAGCACAGATACGCAGTATTTT. Protein: CASSFTSASTDTQYF.

This clonotype showed up many times. The chain couples TRBV20-1 to TRBJ1-5, with D hard to call. The CDR3 has 15 residues. In germline, CDR1 is DFQATT, CDR2 SNEGSKA (reference sequence). Trimming shortened V by 1 base and J by 1 base, and 11 bases separated the two germline ends. Written as DNA, the CDR3 is TGCAGTGCTAGAGTGCGGTCGGGAAGCAATCAGCCCCAGCATTTT. Protein: CSARVRSGSNQPQHF.

The table lists this clonotype with many counts. The rearrangement links TRBV5-6 to TRBJ2-1; possible D gene TRBD2, 6 bases. The germline CDR1 and CDR2 sequences are SGHDT and YYEEEE. The V end was cut by 4 bases, the J end by 2 bases, with 16 bases between. The CDR3 runs to 16 residues. DNA for the CDR3: TGTGCCAGCAGCCAATTCACGGGAGTCACCTACAATGAGCAGTTCTTC. Amino acids: CASSQFTGVTYNEQFF. Supplemented by reference TRBV5-6 and TRBJ2-1, the full variable domain reads DAGVTQSPTHLIKTRGQQVTLRCSPKSGHDTVSWYQQALGQGPQFIFQYYEEEERQRGNFPDRFSGHQFPNYSSELNVNALLLGDSALYLCASSQFTGVTYNEQFFGPGTRLTVL.

This clonotype was recorded a few times. Being one base from a much bigger clone, this may be a read error. This sequence joins TRBV20-1 and TRBJ1-1; unclear D gene. This CDR3 spans 12 amino acids. The V gene lost 4 bases and the J gene lost 1 base, with 7 bases spanning the gap. Germline V CDR1 and CDR2: DFQATT, SNEGSKA (reference sequence). Here the CDR3 DNA reads TGCAGTGCTAACAGTCAGAACACTGAAGCTTTCTTT. This gives the protein CSANSQNTEAFF.

This clonotype was seen a few times. The rearrangement joins TRBV6-2 or TRBV6-3 to TRBJ2-5; 12 bases agree with TRBD2. The germline gives CDR1 MNHEY, CDR2 SVGEGT. This CDR3 comprises 16 residues. V shed 5 bases and J 5 bases; nucleotides not matched to a gene: 9. The CDR3 DNA is TGTGCCAGCAGTCCCCTAGCGGGAGGGGGTTGGGAGACCCAGTACTTC. This encodes CASSPLAGGGWETQYF.

J is TRBJ2-2 and V is TRBV7-2, with TRBD2 as a possible D gene (5 bases). Trimming cost V 3 bases and J 6 bases, with 17 bases left between them. The CDR3 has 16 amino acids. Germline CDR1 SGHTA, CDR2 FQGNSA. The CDR3 nucleotides are TGTGCCAGCAGCTTCGTTGCTAGCTCGCGCGCCGGGGAGCTGTTTTTT. The encoded protein is CASSFVASSRAGELFF.

This clonotype was detected many times. This chain joins TRBV7-9 and TRBJ1-2; D not resolved. Trimming took off 5 bases at V and 5 bases at J, with 9 bases between the two ends. CDR3 length: 12 amino acids. CDR1 SEHNR and CDR2 FQNEAQ come from the germline V gene (reference sequence). The CDR3 is CASSRTVYGYTF. The CDR3 nucleotides read TGTGCCAGCAGCCGGACGGTTTATGGCTACACCTTC.

This sequence joins TRBV5-1 and TRBJ2-3; a possible D gene is TRBD1 (5 bases). Germline V gene sequence: CDR1 SGHRS, CDR2 YFSETQ. CDR3 length equals 15 residues. Trimming cost V 4 bases and J 3 bases, with 15 bases left between them. The CDR3 nucleotides are TGCGCCAGCAGCAGTGGACACGCCGGGACAGATACGCAGTATTTT. Translated: CASSSGHAGTDTQYF.

Of note for this clonotype: With a much larger clone just one base away, this may be a read error. The chain carries TRBV5-1 and TRBJ1-1; D remains unclear. The CDR3 length is 14 residues. The V gene's germline CDR1 is SGHRS and CDR2 YFSETQ. The CDR3 region has the DNA TGCGTCAGCAGCCGGGGTCAAGAAGGCACTGAAGCTTTCTTT. Protein sequence: CVSSRGQEGTEAFF.

This clonotype was observed many times. The rearrangement uses TRBV20-1 and TRBJ2-5; 8 positions agree with TRBD2. This CDR3 contains 12 residues. Germline trimming cut 4 bases from V and 2 bases from J; bases unmatched to any gene: 0. Germline V gives CDR1 DFQATT, CDR2 SNEGSKA (reference sequence). CDR3 loop: CSATSGQETQYF. Written as DNA, the CDR3 is TGCAGTGCTACTAGCGGGCAAGAGACCCAGTACTTC.